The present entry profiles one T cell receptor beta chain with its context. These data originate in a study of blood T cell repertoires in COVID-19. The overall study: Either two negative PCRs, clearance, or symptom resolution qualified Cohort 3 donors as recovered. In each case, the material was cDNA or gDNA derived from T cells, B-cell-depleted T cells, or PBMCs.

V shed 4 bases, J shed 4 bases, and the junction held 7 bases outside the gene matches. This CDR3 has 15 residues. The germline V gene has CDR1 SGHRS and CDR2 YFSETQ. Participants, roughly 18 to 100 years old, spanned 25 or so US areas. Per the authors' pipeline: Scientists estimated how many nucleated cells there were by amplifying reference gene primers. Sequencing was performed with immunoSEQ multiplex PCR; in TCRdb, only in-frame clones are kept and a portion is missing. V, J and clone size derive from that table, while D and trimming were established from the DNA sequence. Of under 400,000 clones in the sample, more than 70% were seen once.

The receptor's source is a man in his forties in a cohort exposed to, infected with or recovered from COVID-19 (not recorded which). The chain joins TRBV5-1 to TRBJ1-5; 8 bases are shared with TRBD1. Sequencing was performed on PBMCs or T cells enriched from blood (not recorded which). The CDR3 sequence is CASSPGQGVNQPQHF. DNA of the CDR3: TGCGCCAGCAGCCCTGGACAGGGCGTTAATCAGCCCCAGCATTTT.